This paragraph covers one TCR beta chain sequence. The data stem from a study of blood T cell repertoires in COVID-19. Study as a whole: Samples representing acute and convalescent COVID-19 were sourced from the United States, Italy and Spain. T cells, B-cell-depleted T cells, or PBMCs supplied cDNA or gDNA.

In the authors' methods: How many nucleated cells were present was estimated from reference gene primer amplification. The data were produced by immunoSEQ multiplex PCR, yet TCRdb's version contains in-frame clones alone and is incomplete. D and trimming were read from the DNA, whereas the V and J calls and clone size are those reported in that table. This table has 210,000 or so clones, almost 85% appearing once. Trimming stripped 10 bases from V and 4 bases from J, with 7 bases between. The CDR3 extends over 10 amino acids. The germline V gene encodes CDR1 MDHEN and CDR2 SYDVKM. The sequenced sample consisted of peripheral blood. This TCR derives from a woman in her 50s with active or convalescent COVID-19. The J gene is TRBJ1-1, the V gene TRBV28; D gene unclear. The CDR3 sequence is CATVRTEAFF. DNA for the CDR3: TGTGCCACGGTACGCACTGAAGCTTTCTTT.